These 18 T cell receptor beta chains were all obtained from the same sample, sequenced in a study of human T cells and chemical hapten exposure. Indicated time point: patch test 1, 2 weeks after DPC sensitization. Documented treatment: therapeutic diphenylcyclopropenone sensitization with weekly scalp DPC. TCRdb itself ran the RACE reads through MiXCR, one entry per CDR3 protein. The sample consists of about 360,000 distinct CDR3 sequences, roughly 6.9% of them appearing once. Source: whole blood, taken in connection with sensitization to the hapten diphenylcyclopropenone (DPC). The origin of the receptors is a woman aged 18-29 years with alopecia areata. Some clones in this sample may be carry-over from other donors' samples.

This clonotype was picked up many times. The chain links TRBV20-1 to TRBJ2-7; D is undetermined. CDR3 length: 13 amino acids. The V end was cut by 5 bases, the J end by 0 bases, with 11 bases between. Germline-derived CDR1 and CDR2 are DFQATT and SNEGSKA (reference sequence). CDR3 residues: CSAARESSYEQYF. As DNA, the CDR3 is TGCAGTGCTGCCCGCGAAAGCTCCTACGAGCAGTACTTC.

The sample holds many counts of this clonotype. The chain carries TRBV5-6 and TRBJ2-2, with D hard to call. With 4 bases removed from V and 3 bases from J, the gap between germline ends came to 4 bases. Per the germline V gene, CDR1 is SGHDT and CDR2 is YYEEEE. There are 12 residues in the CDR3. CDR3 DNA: TGTGCCAGCAGCATGGACACCGGGGAGCTGTTTTTT. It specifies CASSMDTGELFF.

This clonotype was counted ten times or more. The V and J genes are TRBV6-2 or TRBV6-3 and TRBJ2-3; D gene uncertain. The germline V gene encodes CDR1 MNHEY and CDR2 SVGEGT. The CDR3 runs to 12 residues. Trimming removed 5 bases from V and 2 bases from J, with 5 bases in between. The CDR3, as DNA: TGTGCCAGCAGTCGAACCACAGATACGCAGTATTTT. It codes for CASSRTTDTQYF.

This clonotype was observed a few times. The CDR3 sequence is CATSKRGEGGINEQFF. DNA for the CDR3: TGTGCCACCTCAAAAAGAGGGGAAGGGGGGATTAATGAGCAGTTCTTC. The genes are TRBV6-1 and TRBJ2-1; either TRBD1 or TRBD2 may supply D (6 bases each). V was pared by 10 bases and J by 7 bases, with 26 bases between. The CDR3 is made up of 16 amino acids. Germline V gene lookup returns CDR1 MNHNS and CDR2 SASEGT.

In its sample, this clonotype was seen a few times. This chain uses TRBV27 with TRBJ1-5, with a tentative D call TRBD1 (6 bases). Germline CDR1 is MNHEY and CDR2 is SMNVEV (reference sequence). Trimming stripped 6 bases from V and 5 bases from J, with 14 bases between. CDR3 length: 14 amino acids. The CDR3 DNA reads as TGTGCCAGCAGGCGCAGGGGTCAGCATCAGCCCCAGCATTTT. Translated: CASRRRGQHQPQHF.

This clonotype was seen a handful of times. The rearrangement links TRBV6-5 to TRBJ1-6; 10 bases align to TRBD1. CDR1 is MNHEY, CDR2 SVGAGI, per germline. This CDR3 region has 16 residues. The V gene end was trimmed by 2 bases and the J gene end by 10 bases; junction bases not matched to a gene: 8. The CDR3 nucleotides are TGTGCCAGCAGTTACGAGGGACAGGGGCTAGGGTCACCCCTCCACTTT. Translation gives CASSYEGQGLGSPLHF.

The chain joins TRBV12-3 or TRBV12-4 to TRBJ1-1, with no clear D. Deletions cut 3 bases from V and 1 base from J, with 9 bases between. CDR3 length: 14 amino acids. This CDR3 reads CASSFGLRNTEAFF. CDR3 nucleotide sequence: TGTGCCAGCAGTTTTGGCCTTCGGAACACTGAAGCTTTCTTT.

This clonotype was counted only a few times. CDR3 amino acids: CASSFLGVRGEQYF. The CDR3, as DNA: TGTGCCAGCAGTTTCTTAGGGGTAAGAGGCGAGCAGTACTTC. The chain couples TRBV12-3 or TRBV12-4 to TRBJ2-7; TRBD1 might be the D (5 bases). The CDR3 is made up of 14 amino acids. The ends were cut back, 3 bases at V and 6 bases at J, with 15 bases in the middle.

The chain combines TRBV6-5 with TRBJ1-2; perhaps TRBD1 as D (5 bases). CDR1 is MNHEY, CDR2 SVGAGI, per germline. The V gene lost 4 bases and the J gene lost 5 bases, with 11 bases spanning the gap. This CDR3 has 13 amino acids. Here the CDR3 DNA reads TGTGCCAGCAGTTCCGCAGGGTATTATGGCTACACCTTC. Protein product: CASSSAGYYGYTF.

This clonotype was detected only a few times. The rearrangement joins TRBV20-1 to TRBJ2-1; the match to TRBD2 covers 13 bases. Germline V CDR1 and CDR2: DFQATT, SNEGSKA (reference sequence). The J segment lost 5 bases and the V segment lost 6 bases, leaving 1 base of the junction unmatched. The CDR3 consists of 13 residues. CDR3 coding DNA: TGCAGTGCACTAGCGGGGGGGGACAATGAGCAGTTCTTC. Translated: CSALAGGDNEQFF.

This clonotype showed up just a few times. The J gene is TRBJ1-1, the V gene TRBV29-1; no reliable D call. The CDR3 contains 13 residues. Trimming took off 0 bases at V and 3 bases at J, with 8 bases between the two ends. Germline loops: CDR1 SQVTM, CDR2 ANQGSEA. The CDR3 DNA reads TGCAGCGTTGAAGAACCAGAACACACTGAAGCTTTCTTT. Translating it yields CSVEEPEHTEAFF.

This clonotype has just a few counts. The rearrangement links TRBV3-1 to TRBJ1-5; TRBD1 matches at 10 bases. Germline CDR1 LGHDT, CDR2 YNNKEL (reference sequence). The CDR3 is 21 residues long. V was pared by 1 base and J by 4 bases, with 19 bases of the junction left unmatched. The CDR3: CASSQGLFLPGTGASNQPQHF. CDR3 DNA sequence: TGTGCCAGCAGCCAAGGTCTGTTTCTACCCGGGACAGGGGCTTCTAATCAGCCCCAGCATTTT. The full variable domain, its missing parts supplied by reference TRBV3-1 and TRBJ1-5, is DTAVSQTPKYLVTQMGNDKSIKCEQNLGHDTMYWYKQDSKKFLKIMFSYNNKELIINETVPNRFSPKSPDKAHLNLHINSLELGDSAVYFCASSQGLFLPGTGASNQPQHFGDGTRLSIL.

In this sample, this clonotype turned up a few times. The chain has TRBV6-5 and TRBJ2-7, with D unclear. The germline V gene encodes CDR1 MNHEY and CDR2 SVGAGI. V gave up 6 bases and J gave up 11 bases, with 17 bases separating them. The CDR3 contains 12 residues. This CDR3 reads CASRDSGSSEYF. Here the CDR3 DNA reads TGTGCCAGCAGGGATTCAGGATCGTCGGAGTACTTC.

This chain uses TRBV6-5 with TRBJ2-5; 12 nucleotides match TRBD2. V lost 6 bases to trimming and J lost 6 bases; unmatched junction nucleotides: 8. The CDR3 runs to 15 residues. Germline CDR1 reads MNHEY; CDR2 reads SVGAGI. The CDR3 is CASSPLAGGGKTQYF. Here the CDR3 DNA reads TGTGCCAGCAGCCCACTAGCGGGGGGCGGGAAGACCCAGTACTTC.

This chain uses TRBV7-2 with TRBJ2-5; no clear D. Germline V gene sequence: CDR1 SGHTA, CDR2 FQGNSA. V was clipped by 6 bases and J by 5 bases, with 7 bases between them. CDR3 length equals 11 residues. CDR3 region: CASRLGETQYF. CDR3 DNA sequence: TGTGCCAGCAGACTGGGGGAGACCCAGTACTTC. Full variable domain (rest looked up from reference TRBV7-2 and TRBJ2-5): GAGVSQSPSNKVTEKGKDVELRCDPISGHTALYWYRQSLGQGLEFLIYFQGNSAPDKSGLPSDRFSAERTGGSVSTLTIQRTQQEDSAVYLCASRLGETQYFGPGTRLLVL.

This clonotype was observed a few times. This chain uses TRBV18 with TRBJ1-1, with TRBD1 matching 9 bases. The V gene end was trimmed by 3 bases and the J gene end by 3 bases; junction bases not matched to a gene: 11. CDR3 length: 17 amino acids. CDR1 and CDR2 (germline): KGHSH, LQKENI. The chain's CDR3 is CASSPDRGQGADTEAFF. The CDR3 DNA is TGTGCCAGCTCACCTGATCGGGGACAGGGAGCGGACACTGAAGCTTTCTTT.

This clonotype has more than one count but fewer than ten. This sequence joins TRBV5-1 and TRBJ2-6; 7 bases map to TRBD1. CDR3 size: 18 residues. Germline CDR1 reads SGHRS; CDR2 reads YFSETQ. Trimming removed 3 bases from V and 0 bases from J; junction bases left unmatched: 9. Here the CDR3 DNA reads TGCGCCAGCAGCTGGGAGACAGGGATGAGCTCTGGGGCCAACGTCCTGACTTTC. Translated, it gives CASSWETGMSSGANVLTF.

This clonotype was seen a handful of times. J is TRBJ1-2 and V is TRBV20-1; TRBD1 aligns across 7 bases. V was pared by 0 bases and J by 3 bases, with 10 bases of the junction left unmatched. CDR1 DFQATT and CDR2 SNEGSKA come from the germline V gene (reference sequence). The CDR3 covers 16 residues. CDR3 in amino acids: CSARDLLGGRHYGYTF. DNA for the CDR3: TGCAGTGCTAGAGATCTTTTAGGGGGCCGGCACTATGGCTACACCTTC.